This T cell receptor (beta chain) was documented in a study of shared clonotypes between healthy human individuals. Concerning this clone itself: The target antigen is unknown.

Study-wide results and limits: Represented genetic and exposure-history diversity was restricted by having few donors.

TCRdb's table, derived via immunoSEQ multiplex PCR, lists solely in-frame clones and lacks some. The sample gives roughly 500,000 clones, 79% of which show up once; roughly 13% is in the top ten. Specimen: PBMCs. The sequence derives from a woman aged 40 to 55 in good health. Some clones in this sample may be carry-over from other donors' samples.

The CDR3 reads CASSETTSGRAAHEQYF. CDR3 nucleotides: TGTGCCAGCAGTGAAACTACTAGCGGGAGGGCCGCCCACGAGCAGTACTTC. The V gene is TRBV2, the J gene TRBJ2-7, with 13 bases fitting TRBD2. Germline loops: CDR1 SNHLY, CDR2 FYNNEI. The CDR3 extends over 17 amino acids. The ends lost 2 bases at V and 5 bases at J; junction bases unmatched: 9. Based on the CDR3 plus reference TRBV2 and TRBJ2-7, the full variable domain is EPEVTQTPSHQVTQMGQEVILRCVPISNHLYFYWYRQILGQKVEFLVSFYNNEISEKSEIFDDQFSVERPDGSNFTLKIRSTKLEDSAMYFCASSETTSGRAAHEQYFGPGTRLTVT.